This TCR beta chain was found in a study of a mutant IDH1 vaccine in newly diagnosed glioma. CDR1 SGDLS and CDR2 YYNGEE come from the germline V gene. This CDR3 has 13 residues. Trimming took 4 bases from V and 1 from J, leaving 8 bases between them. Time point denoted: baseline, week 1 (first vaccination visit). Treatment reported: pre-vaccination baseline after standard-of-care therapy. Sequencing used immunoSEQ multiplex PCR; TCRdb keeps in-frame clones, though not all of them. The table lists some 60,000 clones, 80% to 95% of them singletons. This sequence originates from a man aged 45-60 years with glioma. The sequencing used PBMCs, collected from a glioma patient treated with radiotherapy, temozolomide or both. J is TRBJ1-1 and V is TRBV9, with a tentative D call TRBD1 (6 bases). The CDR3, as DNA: TGTGCCAGCAGCCCAGGGGCGAACACTGAAGCTTTCTTT. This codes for CASSPGANTEAFF. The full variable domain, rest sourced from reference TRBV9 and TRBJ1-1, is DSGVTQTPKHLITATGQRVTLRCSPRSGDLSVYWYQQSLDQGLQFLIQYYNGEERAKGNILERFSAQQFPDLHSELNLSSLELGDSALYFCASSPGANTEAFFGQGTRLTVV.